This T cell receptor beta chain derives from a study of shared clonotypes between healthy human individuals. The study, taken as a whole, reports: It was observed that 5% to 6.5% of naive CD4 clonotypes were shared across a few donors. Sampling included only blood; tissue repertoires likely differ.

The naive CD8 subset, CD45RO-negative cells positively selected for CCR7, excluded terminally differentiated effector memory CD45RA+ cells. A remark on this clone: What it recognizes is unknown.

Per the germline V gene, CDR1 is LNHDA and CDR2 is SQIVND (reference sequence). V lost 5 bases and J lost 1; bases outside the gene matches: 7. The CDR3 runs 16 residues. Sequencing was at deep level. Splitting of each subset's genomic DNA was done evenly across several immunoSEQ plates. Assay: immunoSEQ multiplex PCR; the TCRdb copy retains only in-frame clones and omits some. Among millions of clones listed, just over 90% were seen once. The material sequenced was naive CD8+ T cells from PBMCs. The chain combines TRBV19 with TRBJ2-2; 7 bases align to TRBD2. The clonotype originates from a man aged 18 to 29 in good health. Some clones in this sample may be carry-over from other donors' samples. CDR3 loop: CASSYAGVRNTGELFF. The CDR3 DNA reads as TGTGCCAGTAGTTACGCGGGAGTACGGAACACCGGGGAGCTGTTTTTT.